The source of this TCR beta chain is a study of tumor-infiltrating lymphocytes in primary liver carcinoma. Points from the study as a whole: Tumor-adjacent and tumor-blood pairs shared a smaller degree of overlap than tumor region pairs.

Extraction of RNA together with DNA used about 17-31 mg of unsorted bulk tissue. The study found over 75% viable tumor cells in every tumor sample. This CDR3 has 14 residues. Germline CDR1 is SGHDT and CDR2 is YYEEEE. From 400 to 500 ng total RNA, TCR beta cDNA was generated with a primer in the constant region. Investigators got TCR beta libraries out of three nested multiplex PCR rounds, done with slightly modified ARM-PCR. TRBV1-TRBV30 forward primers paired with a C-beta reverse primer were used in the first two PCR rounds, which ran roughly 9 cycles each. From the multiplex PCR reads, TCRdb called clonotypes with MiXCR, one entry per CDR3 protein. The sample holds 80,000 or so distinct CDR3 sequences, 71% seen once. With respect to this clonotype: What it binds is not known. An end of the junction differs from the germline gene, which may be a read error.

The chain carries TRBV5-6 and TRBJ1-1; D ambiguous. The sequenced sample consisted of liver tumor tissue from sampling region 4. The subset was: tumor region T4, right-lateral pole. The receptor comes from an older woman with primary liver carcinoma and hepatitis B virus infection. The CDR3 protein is CAGSPQSRNTEAFF. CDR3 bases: TGTGCCGGCAGTCCGCAGTCGAGGAACACTGAAGCTTTCTTT. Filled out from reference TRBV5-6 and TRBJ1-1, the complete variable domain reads DAGVTQSPTHLIKTRGQQVTLRCSPKSGHDTVSWYQQALGQGPQFIFQYYEEEERQRGNFPDRFSGHQFPNYSSELNVNALLLGDSALYLCAGSPQSRNTEAFFGQGTRLTVV.